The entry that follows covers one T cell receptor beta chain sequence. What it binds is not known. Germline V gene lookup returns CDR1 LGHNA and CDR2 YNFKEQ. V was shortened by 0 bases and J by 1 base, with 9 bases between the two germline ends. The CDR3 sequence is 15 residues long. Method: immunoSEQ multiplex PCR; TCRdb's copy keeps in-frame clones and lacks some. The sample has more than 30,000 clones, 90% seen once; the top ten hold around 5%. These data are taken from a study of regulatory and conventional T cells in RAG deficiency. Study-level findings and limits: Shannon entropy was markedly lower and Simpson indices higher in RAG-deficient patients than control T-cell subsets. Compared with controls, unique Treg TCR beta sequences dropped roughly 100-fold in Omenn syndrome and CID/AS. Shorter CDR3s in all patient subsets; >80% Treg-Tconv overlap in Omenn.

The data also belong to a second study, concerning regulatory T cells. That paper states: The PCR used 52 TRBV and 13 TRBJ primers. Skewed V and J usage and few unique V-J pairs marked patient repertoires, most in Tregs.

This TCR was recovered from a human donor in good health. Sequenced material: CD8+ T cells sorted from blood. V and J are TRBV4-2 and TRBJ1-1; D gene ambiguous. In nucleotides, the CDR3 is TGTGCCAGCAGCCAAGATCTCGGAGGGAACACTGAAGCTTTCTTT. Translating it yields CASSQDLGGNTEAFF.